This T cell receptor beta chain was recovered during a study of early T cells in non-severe SARS-CoV-2 infection (dated by TCRdb to about 2021). Turning to the overall study: Because TCR sequencing was done on bulk RNA from unsorted whole blood, the alpha and beta chains could not be paired.

The library relied on 5' RACE. Reads for this sample came from a NextSeq 500. In the TCR library protocol, unique molecular identifiers were attached to individual cDNA molecules to correct for PCR bias and sequencing error. Both TCR alpha and beta chains were sequenced, and tight co-correlation was observed between alpha and beta sequence abundances in each sample. The authors' pipeline ran thus. Decombinator V4 was used to annotate TCR sequences for V gene, J gene and CDR3. TCRs were defined as expanded if a significant change between any two time points was detected under a Poisson model with p below 0.0001. TCR abundances were normalised to the total number of TCRs sequenced per sample and were expressed as counts per million. TRAV1-2 paired with TRAJ12, TRAJ20 or TRAJ33 defined MAIT TCRs, while TRAV10 paired with TRAJ18 defined iNKT TCRs. A search of VDJdb, accessed on 1 November 2021, was run for TCRs annotated to CMV, EBV and SARS-CoV-2, with TCRs annotated for multiple antigens excluded. TCRdb reprocessed the public reads (quality trimming at Q25 with fastp, clone calling with MiXCR) and kept in-frame beta chains. Every distinct CDR3 protein forms one entry, paired with its most common genes and DNA. The V and J calls were determined by TCRdb, not by the authors. Present in this sample are tens of thousands of distinct CDR3 sequences, 10% of which were seen just once. The ten largest clones add up to 8.5% to 9.5% of the sample.

Set within a cohort of healthcare workers in London, UK, this nested case-control study involved weekly PCR testing of nasopharyngeal swabs along with blood sampling. Healthcare workers were enrolled in the week of the UK lockdown, from 23 to 31 March 2020, and were followed every week for up to roughly 15 weeks. Paper-wide results and their limitations: VDJdb matching was skewed toward anti-spike CD8 responses and likely underestimated virus-specific expansions, missing private and CD4 specificities.

CDR1 and CDR2 are drawn from the germline V gene: SGHRS, YFSETQ. The CDR3 holds 14 amino acids from the cysteine to the phenylalanine. Only the CDR3 portion is preserved as DNA: 42 bases, with reading frame beginning at the first base. V is pared back by 2 bases and J by 3 bases, with 8 bases lying between the germline termini. This clonotype was seen many times. Its binding antigen is unknown. The input lacks base qualities; no much larger clone sits a single base away. The TCR sequence derives from an adult who was a healthcare worker with PCR-confirmed SARS-CoV-2 infection or an uninfected control (not recorded which). The sample was whole blood. Rearrangement joined TRBV5-1 to TRBJ2-2; the D gene is tentatively TRBD1 or TRBD2, each matching 5 bases. The CDR3 corresponds to CASSLMGDTGELFF. The nucleotides read TGCGCCAGCAGCTTAATGGGGGACACCGGGGAGCTGTTTTTT.